This is a list of T cell receptor beta chains from one sample in a study of human T cells and chemical hapten exposure. From the RACE reads, TCRdb called clonotypes with MiXCR, one entry per CDR3 protein. The sample lists approximately 82,000 distinct CDR3 sequences; roughly a tenth were seen once. Material: whole blood, obtained in connection with sensitization to the hapten diphenylcyclopropenone (DPC). All receptors derive from a man in his forties with alopecia areata. Some clones in this sample may be carry-over from other donors' samples. Both conserved end residues are part of each CDR3.

>TRBJ2-1|TRBV6-2/TRBV6-3
CASSRLHLAGANEQFF
>TRBJ2-1|TRBV6-6
CASSRTSGRCGEQFF
>TRBJ1-1|TRBV6-6
CASSYSSSNTEAFF
>TRBJ2-7|TRBV20-1
CSASLAGGPREQYF
>TRBJ2-4|TRBV5-4
CASSFSGSSKGENIQYF
>TRBJ2-5|TRBV27
CASRQQGKETQYF
>TRBJ2-3|TRBV27
CASSSGTSGRVAQYF
>TRBJ1-1|TRBV20-1
CSAEPGQMNTEAFF
>TRBJ1-4|TRBV2
CASSQHRDTNEKLFF
>TRBJ2-6|TRBV7-2
CASSSRQALSGANVLTF
>TRBJ1-5|TRBV27
CASSLTGINQPQHF
>TRBJ2-7|TRBV3-1
CASSQGARSYEQYF
>TRBJ1-5|TRBV4-2
CASSQTRENQPQHF
>TRBJ2-5|TRBV6-6
CASSYPLAGPTHQETQYF
>TRBJ2-7|TRBV5-4
CASSFRLAGMVYEQYF
>TRBJ1-3|TRBV12-3/TRBV12-4
CASSLPVTAGNTIYF
>TRBJ1-5|TRBV6-2/TRBV6-3
CASRVTGDQPQHF
>TRBJ1-5|TRBV6-1
CASAGQGTDQPQHF
>TRBJ2-1|TRBV10-3
CAISGGTSGAQFF
>TRBJ1-4|TRBV5-4
CASSLEGYNEKLFF
>TRBJ2-3|TRBV5-1
CASSFGGAGTDTQYF
>TRBJ2-3|TRBV6-2/TRBV6-3
CASSYSTRGDTQYF
>TRBJ1-5|TRBV5-1
CASSLESNQPQHF
>TRBJ1-1|TRBV27
CASGIPTGGSNTEAFF
>TRBJ2-6|TRBV4-1
CASSQDSGAGANVLTF
>TRBJ2-1|TRBV6-6
CASRPPPEQGPPEQFF
>TRBJ1-1|TRBV6-5
CASGGQANTEAFF